The following is a TCR beta chain sequence with its context. Its antigen is currently unknown. These data are taken from a study of blood T cells in healthy people across ages. Study results and caveats: In long-lived donors, naive CD4+ cell counts and diversity exceeded those of aged donors.

A second PCR of about 6 to 11 cycles used a sample-barcoded 5' primer and a J-beta primer mix. TCRdb recomputed calls from the 5' RACE reads with MiXCR, one row per CDR3 protein. In the table there are 760,000 or so distinct CDR3 sequences, roughly 25% of which are singletons. CDR1 and CDR2 (germline): SGHAT, FQNNGV. The CDR3 spans 15 residues. With V trimmed by 5 bases and J by 6 bases, 4 bases remained unmatched. Per sample, extraction of total RNA gave at least 6 micrograms in every case. The data also belong to a second study, concerning T cells of mothers and their children. That report adds: Healthy Caucasian mothers, a few in number, and their six children were the donors. Slightly higher, non-significant overlap characterized related mother-child pairs relative to unrelated pairs.

Source material: blood. This clonotype was obtained from a boy aged 5-17 years in good health. This chain links TRBV11-2 with TRBJ1-6; 10 nucleotides match TRBD1. The CDR3 spells CASSHRTGGNSPLHF. DNA of the CDR3: TGTGCCAGCAGCCACCGGACAGGGGGTAATTCACCCCTCCACTTT.